Listed here is a single T cell receptor beta chain. The read ends 3 residues before the CDR3 terminus; that terminus is restored from the germline J gene. Libraries were prepared by immunoSEQ multiplex PCR; TCRdb keeps only in-frame clonotypes and omits some of them. This table holds tens of thousands of clones. Trimming left V 2 bases short and J 6 bases short, with 18 bases between. CDR1 is SGHRS and CDR2 is YFSETQ in the germline V gene. CDR3 length equals 16 residues. The data belong to a study of T cells in women clearing cervical HPV infection. The chain couples TRBV5-1 to TRBJ1-3, with D perhaps TRBD1 (5 bases). Sequenced sample: blood buffy coat. This receptor was identified in a woman aged 18 to 75 with a cervical HPV16 infection that either progressed to CIN3+ or cleared (not recorded which). The CDR3 DNA, read in part, is TGCGCCAGCAGCTTAACACAGGTCGGAGCTCTAAACACC. It codes for CASSLTQVGALNT. In full, the CDR3 reads CASSLTQVGALNTIYF.